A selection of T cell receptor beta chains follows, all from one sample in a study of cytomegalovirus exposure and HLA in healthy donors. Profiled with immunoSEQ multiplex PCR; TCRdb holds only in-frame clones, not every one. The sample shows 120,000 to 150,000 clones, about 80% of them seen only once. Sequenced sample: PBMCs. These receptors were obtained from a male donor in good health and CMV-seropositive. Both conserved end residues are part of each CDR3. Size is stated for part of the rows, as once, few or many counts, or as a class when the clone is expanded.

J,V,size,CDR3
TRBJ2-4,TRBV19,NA,CASSSGLAGTKNIQYF
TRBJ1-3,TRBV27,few,CASSLRRDSVNTIYF
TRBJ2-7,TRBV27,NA,CASSSRGPYEQYF
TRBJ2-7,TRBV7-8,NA,CASTDRGGAYEQYF
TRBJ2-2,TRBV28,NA,CASSLFSGTNTGELFF
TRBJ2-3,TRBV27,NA,CASSLGITGLSTGTDTQYF
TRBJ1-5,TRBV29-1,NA,CSVEVLPGTGNQPQHF
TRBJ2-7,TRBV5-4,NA,CASKLAGDYEQYF
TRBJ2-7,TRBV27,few,CASSLSEASGVYEQYF
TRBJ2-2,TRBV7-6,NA,CASSLRRENTGELFF
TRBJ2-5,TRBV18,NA,CASSPRGLETQYF
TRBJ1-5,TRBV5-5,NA,CASSLWGMGGDNQPQHF
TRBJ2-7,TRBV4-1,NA,CASSQAYGGAEQYF
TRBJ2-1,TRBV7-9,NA,CASSLGMGGGTYNEQFF
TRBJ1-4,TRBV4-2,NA,CASSQGEGGAEKLFF
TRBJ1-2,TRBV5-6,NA,CASSPTGFLYGYTF
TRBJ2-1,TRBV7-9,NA,CASTRGQGLDEQFF
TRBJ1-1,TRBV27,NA,CASSFAGSTEAFF
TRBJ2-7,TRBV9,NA,CASSAYQDVWAPNEQYF
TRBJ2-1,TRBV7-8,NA,CASSLGGAGGNYNEQFF
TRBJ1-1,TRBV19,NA,CASSITGAEAFF
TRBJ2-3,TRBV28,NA,CASSSSGQGDTQYF
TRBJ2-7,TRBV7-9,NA,CSSSILAGAEYEQYF
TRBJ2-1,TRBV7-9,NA,CASSLVEGGEQFF
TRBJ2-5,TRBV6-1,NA,CASDTAGRGETQYF
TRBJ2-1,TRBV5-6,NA,CASSLETSGAYNEQFF
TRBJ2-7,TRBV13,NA,CASSLGRGREVSYEQYF
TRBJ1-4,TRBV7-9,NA,CASSGQANEKLFF
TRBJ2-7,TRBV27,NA,CASSPPGLTYEQYF
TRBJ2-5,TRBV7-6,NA,CASSYRVVETQYF
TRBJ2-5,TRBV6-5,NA,CASSYGLAGGRYF
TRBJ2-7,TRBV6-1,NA,CASSEGTSLGYEQYF
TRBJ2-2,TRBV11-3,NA,CASSHHRLAQGTGELFF
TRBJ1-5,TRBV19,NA,CASSPGGGRQPQHF
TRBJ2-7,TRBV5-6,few,CASSSRDSDSYEQYF
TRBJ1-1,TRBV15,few,CATSRDRMARAEAFF
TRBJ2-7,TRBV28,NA,CASSFTERGLYEQYF
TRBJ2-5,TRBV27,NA,CASSASGLGTQYF
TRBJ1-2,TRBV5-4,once,CASSSPPGQASYGYTF
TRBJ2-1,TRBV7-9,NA,CASSLYGQPYNEQFF
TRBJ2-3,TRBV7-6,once,CASTLWGGIRDTQYF
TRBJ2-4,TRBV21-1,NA,CASSEWRPGYF
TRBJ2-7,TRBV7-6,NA,CASSLVGQAGREQYF
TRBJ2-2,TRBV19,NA,CASSMSGSGELFF
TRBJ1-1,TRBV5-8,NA,CASSLIRREGEAFF
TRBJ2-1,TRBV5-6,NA,CASSLAGHSGRFSYNEQFF